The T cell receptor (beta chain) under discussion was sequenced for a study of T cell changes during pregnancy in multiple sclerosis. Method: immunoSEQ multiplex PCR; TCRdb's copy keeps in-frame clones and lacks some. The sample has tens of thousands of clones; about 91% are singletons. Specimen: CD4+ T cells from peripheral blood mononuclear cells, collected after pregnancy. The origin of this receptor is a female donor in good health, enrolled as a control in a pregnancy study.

Here the CDR3 reads CAAWDYANTGELFF. The CDR3 DNA follows: TGTGCCGCCTGGGACTATGCGAACACCGGGGAGCTGTTTTTT. The chain employs TRBV27 and TRBJ2-2; 7 bases agree with TRBD2. After removal of 11 bases from V and 0 bases from J, the junction contained 6 bases not matched to a gene. Germline loops: CDR1 MNHEY, CDR2 SMNVEV (reference sequence). The CDR3 is 14 amino acids.